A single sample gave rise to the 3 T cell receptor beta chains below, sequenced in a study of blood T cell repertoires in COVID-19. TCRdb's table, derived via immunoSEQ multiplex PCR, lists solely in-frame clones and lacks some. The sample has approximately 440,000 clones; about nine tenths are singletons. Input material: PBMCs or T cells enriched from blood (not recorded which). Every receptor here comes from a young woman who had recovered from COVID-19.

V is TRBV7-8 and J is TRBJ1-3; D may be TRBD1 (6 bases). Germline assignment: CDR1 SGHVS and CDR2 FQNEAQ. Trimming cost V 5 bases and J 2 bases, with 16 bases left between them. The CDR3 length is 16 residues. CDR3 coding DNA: TGTGCCAGCAGCCGCCTTACAGGGAGTGCTGGAAACACCATATATTTT. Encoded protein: CASSRLTGSAGNTIYF.

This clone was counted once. The CDR3 sequence is CASSYSRGGTTNEQFF. As DNA, the CDR3 is TGTGCCAGCAGTTACTCGAGGGGGGGCACGACCAATGAGCAGTTCTTC. The chain has TRBV6-5 and TRBJ2-1; D is perhaps TRBD2 (7 bases). The CDR3 extends over 16 amino acids. V was clipped by 0 bases and J by 6 bases, with 15 bases between them. Germline lookup yields CDR1 MNHEY and CDR2 SVGAGI.

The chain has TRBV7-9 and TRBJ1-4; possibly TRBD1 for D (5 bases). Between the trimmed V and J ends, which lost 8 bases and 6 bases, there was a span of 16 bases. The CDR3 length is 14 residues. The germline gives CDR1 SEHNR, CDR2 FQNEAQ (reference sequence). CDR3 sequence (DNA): TGTGCCAGCTCTCGGGGAGGGGTCGATGAAAAACTGTTTTTT. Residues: CASSRGGVDEKLFF.